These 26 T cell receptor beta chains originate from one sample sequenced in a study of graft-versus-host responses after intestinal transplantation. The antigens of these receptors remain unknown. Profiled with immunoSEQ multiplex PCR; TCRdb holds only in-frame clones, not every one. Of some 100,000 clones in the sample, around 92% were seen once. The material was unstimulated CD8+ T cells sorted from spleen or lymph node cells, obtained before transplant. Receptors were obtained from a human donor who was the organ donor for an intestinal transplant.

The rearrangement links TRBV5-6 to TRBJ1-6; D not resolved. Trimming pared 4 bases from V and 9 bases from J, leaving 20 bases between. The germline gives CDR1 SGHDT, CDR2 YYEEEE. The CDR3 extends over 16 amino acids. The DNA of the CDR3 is TGTGCCAGCAGCCCCAGGCAGGAAGAACTGGGTTCACCCCTCCACTTT. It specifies CASSPRQEELGSPLHF.

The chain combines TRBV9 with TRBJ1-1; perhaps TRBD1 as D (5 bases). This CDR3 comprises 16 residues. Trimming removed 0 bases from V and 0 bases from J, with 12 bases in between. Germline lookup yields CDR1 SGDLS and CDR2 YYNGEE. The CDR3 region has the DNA TGTGCCAGCAGCGTAGCCACAGACAGAATGAACACTGAAGCTTTCTTT. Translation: CASSVATDRMNTEAFF.

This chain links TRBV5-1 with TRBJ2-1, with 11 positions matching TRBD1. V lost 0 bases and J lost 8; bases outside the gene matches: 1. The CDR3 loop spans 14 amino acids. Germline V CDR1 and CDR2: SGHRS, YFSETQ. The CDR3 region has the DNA TGCGCCAGCAGCTTGGGGACAGGGGGCGATGAGCAGTTCTTC. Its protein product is CASSLGTGGDEQFF.

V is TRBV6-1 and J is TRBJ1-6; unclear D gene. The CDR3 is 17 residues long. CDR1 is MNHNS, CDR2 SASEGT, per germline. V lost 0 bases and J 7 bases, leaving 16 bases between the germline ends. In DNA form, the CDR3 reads TGTGCCAGCAGTGAAGCCTCGTGGCCCGTCCCAAATTCACCCCTCCACTTT. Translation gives CASSEASWPVPNSPLHF.

CDR3 in amino acids: CASPAVNTGELFF. The CDR3 DNA follows: TGTGCCAGCCCGGCGGTGAACACCGGGGAGCTGTTTTTT. The genes are TRBV6-1 and TRBJ2-2; D is uncertain. Germline CDR1 and CDR2: MNHNS and SASEGT. Trimming shortened V by 8 bases and J by 1 base, and 8 bases separated the two germline ends. The CDR3 spans 13 residues.

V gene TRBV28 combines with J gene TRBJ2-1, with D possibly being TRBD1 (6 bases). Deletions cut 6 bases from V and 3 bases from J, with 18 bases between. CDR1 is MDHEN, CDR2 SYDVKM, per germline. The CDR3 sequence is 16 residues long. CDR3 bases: TGTGCCAGCAGCCTCAATTGGGACACCCTCTACAATGAGCAGTTCTTC. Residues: CASSLNWDTLYNEQFF. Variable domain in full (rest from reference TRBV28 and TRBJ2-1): DVKVTQSSRYLVKRTGEKVFLECVQDMDHENMFWYRQDPGLGLRLIYFSYDVKMKEKGDIPEGYSVSREKKERFSLILESASTNQTSMYLCASSLNWDTLYNEQFFGPGTRLTVL.

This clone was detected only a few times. The CDR3 loop is CASSLGPGKNTEAFF. In nucleotides, the CDR3 is TGCGCCAGCAGCTTGGGGCCAGGGAAGAACACTGAAGCTTTCTTT. This chain connects TRBV5-1 to TRBJ1-1, with D tentatively TRBD1 (5 bases). The V gene lost 0 bases and the J gene lost 1 base, with 10 bases spanning the gap. The CDR3 consists of 15 residues. The germline V gene has CDR1 SGHRS and CDR2 YFSETQ.

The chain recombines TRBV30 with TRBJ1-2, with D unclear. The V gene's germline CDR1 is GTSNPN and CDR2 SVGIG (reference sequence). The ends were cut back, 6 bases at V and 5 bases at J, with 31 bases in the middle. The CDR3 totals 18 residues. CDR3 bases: TGTGCCTGCGACCCCGGCTCTCATCGGGGTCCCATTGTGTATGGCTACACCTTC. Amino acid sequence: CACDPGSHRGPIVYGYTF.

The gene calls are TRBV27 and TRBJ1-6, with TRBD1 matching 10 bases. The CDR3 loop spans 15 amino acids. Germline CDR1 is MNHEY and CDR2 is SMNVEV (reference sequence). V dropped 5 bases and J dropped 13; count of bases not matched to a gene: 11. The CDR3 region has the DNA TGTGCCAGCAGTATCAGTGGACAGGGGGGAAGGCCCCTCCACTTT. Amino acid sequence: CASSISGQGGRPLHF.

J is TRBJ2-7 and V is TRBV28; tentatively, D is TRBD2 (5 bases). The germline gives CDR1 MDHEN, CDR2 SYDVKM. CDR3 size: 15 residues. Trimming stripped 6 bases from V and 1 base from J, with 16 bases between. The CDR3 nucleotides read TGTGCCAGCAGCTCCCTTATGGACTCGTCCTACGAGCAGTACTTC. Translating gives CASSSLMDSSYEQYF.

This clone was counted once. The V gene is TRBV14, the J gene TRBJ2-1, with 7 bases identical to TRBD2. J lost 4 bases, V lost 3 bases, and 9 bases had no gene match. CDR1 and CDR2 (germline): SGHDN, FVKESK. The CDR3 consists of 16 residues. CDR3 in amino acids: CASSHMSAGWYNEQFF. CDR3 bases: TGTGCCAGCAGCCATATGTCAGCGGGGTGGTACAATGAGCAGTTCTTC.

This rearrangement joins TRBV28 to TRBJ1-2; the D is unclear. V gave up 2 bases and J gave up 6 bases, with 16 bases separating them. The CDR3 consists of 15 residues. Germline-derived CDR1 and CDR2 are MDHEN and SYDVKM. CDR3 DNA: TGTGCCAGCAGTTTAGGAGTCCAGCACCTTGATGGCTACACCTTC. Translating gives CASSLGVQHLDGYTF.

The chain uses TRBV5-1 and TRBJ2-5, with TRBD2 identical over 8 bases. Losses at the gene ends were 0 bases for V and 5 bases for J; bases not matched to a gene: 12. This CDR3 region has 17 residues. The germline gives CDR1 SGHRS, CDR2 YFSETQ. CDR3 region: CASSLETGGRFLETQYF. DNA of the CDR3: TGCGCCAGCAGCTTGGAGACGGGGGGGCGGTTTTTGGAGACCCAGTACTTC. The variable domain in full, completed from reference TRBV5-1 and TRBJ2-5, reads KAGVTQTPRYLIKTRGQQVTLSCSPISGHRSVSWYQQTPGQGLQFLFEYFSETQRNKGNFPGRFSGRQFSNSRSEMNVSTLELGDSALYLCASSLETGGRFLETQYFGPGTRLLVL.

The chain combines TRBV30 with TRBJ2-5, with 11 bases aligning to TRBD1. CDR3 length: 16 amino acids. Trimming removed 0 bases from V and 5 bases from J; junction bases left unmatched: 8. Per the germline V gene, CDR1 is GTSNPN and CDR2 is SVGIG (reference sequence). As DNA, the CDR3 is TGTGCCTGGAGTGTACTGGGGACAGGGGGTATGGAGACCCAGTACTTC. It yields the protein CAWSVLGTGGMETQYF.

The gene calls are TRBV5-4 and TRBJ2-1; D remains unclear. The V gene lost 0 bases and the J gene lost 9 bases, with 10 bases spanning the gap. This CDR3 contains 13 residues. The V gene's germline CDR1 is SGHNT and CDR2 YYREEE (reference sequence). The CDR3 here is CASSLGAVGEQFF. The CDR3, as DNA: TGTGCCAGCAGCTTGGGGGCCGTCGGTGAGCAGTTCTTC.

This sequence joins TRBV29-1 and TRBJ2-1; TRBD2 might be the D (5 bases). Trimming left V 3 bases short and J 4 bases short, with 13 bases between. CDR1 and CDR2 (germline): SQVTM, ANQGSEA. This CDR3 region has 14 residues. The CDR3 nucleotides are TGCAGCGTTGATGAAAGCGGCCTTTACAATGAGCAGTTCTTC. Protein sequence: CSVDESGLYNEQFF.

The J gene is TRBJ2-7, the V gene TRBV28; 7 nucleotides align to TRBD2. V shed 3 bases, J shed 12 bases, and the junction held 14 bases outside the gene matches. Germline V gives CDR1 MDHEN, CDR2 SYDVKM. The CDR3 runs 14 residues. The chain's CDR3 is CASSFEGGPGEVYF. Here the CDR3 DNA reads TGTGCCAGCAGTTTCGAGGGAGGGCCCGGGGAGGTGTACTTC.

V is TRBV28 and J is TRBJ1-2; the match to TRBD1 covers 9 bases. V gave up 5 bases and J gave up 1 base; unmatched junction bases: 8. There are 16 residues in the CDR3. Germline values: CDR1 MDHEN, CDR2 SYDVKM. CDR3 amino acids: CASSPRQGVNNYGYTF. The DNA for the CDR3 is TGTGCCAGCAGTCCTAGACAGGGGGTGAATAACTATGGCTACACCTTC.

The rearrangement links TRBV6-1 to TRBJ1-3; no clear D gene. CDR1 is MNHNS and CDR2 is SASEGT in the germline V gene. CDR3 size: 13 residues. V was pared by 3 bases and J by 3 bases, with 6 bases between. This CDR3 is CASSDFFGNTIYF. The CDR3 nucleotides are TGTGCCAGCAGTGACTTCTTTGGAAACACCATATATTTT.

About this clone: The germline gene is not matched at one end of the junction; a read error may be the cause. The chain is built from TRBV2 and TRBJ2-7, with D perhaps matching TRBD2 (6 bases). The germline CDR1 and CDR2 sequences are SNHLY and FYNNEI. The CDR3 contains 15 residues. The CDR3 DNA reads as TGTGCCAGCAGCGAAGCCTTGGGACTCTTATACGAGCAGTACTTC. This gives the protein CASSEALGLLYEQYF.

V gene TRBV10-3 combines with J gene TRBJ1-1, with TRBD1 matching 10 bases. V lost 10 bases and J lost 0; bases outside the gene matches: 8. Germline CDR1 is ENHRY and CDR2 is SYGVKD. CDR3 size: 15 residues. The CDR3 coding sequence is TGTGCCAGTTACACCGGGACAGGGGTGAACACTGAAGCTTTCTTT. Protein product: CASYTGTGVNTEAFF.

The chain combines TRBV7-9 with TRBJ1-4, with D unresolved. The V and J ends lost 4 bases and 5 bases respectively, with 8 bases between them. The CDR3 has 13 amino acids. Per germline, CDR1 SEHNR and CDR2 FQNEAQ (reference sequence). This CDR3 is CASSSGWNEKLFF. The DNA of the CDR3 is TGTGCCAGCAGCTCGGGTTGGAATGAAAAACTGTTTTTT.

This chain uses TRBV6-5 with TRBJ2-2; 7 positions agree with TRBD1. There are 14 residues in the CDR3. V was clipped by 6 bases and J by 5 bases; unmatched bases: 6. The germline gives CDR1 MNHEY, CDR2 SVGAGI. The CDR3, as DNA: TGTGCCAGCAGCCCTGGACAGGCAACCGGGGAGCTGTTTTTT. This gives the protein CASSPGQATGELFF.

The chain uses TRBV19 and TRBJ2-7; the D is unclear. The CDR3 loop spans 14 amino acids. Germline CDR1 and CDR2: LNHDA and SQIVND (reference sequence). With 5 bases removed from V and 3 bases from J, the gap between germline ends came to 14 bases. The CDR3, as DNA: TGTGCCAGTAGTGTAAGTGAGAGGCTCTACGAGCAGTACTTC. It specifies CASSVSERLYEQYF.

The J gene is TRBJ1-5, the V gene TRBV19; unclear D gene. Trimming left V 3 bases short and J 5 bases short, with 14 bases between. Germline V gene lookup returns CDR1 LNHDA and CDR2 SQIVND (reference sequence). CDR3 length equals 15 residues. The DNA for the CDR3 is TGTGCCAGTAGTATCGCTCCCCTGGGCTATCAGCCCCAGCATTTT. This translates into CASSIAPLGYQPQHF.

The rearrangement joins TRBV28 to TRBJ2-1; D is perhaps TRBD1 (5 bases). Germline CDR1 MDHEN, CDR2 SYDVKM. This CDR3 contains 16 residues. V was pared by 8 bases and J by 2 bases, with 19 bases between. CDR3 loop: CASYRAGISPYNEQFF. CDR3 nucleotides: TGTGCCAGCTACAGAGCAGGGATAAGTCCCTACAATGAGCAGTTCTTC.